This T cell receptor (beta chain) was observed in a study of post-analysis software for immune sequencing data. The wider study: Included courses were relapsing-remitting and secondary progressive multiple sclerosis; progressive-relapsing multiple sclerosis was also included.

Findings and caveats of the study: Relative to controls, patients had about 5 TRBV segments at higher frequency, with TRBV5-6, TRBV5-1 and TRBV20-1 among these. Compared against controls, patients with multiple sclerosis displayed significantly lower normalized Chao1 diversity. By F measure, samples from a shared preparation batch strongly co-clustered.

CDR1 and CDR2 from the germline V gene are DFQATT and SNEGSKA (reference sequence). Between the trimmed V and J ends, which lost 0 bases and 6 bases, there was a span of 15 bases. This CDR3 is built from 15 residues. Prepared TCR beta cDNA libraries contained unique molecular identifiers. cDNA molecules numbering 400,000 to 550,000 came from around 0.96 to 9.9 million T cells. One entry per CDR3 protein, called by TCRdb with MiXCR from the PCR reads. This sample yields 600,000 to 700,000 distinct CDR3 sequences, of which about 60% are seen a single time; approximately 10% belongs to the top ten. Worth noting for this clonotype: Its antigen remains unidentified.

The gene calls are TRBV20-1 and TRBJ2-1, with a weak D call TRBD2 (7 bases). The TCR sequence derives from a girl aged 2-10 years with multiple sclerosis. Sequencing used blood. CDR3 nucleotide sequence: TGCAGTGCTAGAGATAGCACAGGGAGGGGCAATGAGCAGTTCTTC. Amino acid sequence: CSARDSTGRGNEQFF.